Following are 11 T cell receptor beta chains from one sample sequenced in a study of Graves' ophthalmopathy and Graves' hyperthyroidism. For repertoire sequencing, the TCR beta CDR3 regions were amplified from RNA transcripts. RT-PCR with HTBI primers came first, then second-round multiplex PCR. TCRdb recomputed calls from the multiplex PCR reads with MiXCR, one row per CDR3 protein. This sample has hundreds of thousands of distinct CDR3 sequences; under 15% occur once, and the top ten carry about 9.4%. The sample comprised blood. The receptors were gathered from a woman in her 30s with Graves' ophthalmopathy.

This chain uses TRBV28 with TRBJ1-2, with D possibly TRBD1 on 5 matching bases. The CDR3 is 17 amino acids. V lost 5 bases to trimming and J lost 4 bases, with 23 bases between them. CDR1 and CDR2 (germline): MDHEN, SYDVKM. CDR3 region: CASSVGSFGGYSYGYTF. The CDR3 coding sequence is TGTGCCAGCAGTGTAGGGTCTTTCGGGGGGTATAGCTATGGCTACACCTTC.

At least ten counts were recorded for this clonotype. CDR3: CASSGWGPTETQYF. The DNA for the CDR3 is TGTGCCAGCAGCGGGTGGGGACCAACGGAGACCCAGTACTTC. The chain is built from TRBV9 and TRBJ2-5; either TRBD1 or TRBD2 may supply D (5 bases each). CDR1 is SGDLS, CDR2 YYNGEE, per germline. Deletions cut 3 bases from V and 5 bases from J, with 14 bases between. The CDR3 is 14 amino acids.

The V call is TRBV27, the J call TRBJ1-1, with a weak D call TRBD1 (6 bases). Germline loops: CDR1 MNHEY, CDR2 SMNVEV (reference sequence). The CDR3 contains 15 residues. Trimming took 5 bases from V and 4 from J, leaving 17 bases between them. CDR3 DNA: TGTGCCAGCAGTCCCTTGGACAGCAGCTTCACTGAAGCTTTCTTT. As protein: CASSPLDSSFTEAFF.

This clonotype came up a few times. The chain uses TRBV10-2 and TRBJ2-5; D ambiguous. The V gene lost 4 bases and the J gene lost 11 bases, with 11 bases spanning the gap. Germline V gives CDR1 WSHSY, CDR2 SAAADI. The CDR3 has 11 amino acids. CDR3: CASSVTRLQYF. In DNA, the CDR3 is TGCGCCAGCAGTGTGACCAGGCTTCAGTACTTC.

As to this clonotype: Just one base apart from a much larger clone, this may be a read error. CDR3 coding DNA: TGTGCCAGCAGCTTAGGCCCCGATCAGACCTACGAGCAGTACTTC. This sequence encodes CASSLGPDQTYEQYF. The rearrangement uses TRBV11-2 and TRBJ2-7; D gene uncertain. Germline V gene lookup returns CDR1 SGHAT and CDR2 FQNNGV. The CDR3 covers 15 residues. V was pared by 1 base and J by 2 bases, with 12 bases between. Full variable domain (outside the CDR3, taken from reference TRBV11-2 and TRBJ2-7): EAGVAQSPRYKIIEKRQSVAFWCNPISGHATLYWYQQILGQGPKLLIQFQNNGVVDDSQLPKDRFSAERLKGVDSTLKIQPAKLEDSAVYLCASSLGPDQTYEQYFGPGTRLTVT.

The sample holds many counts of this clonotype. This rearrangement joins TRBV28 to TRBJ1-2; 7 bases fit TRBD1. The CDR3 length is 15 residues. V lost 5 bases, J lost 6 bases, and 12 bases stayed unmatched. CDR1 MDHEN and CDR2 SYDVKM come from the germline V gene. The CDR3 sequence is CASSTSGTESHGYTF. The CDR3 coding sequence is TGTGCCAGCAGTACCTCAGGGACAGAGTCTCATGGCTACACCTTC.

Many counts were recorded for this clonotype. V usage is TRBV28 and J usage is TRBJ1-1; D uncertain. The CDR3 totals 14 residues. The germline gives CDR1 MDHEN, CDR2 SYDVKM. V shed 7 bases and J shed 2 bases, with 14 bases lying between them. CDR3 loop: CASTSPLGNTEAFF. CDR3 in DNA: TGTGCCAGCACTTCTCCCCTCGGCAACACTGAAGCTTTCTTT.

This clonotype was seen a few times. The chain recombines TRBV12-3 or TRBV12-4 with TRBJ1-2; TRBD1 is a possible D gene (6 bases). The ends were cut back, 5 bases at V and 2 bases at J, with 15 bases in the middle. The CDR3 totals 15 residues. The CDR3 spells CASSPQGGLNYGYTF. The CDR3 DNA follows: TGTGCCAGCAGTCCACAGGGAGGATTAAACTATGGCTACACCTTC.

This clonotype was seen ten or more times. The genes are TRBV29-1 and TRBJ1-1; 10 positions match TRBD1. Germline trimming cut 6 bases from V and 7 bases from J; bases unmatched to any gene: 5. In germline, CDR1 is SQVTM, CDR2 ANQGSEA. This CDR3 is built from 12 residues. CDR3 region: CSVGQGRYEAFF. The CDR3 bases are TGCAGCGTGGGACAGGGGAGGTATGAAGCTTTCTTT.

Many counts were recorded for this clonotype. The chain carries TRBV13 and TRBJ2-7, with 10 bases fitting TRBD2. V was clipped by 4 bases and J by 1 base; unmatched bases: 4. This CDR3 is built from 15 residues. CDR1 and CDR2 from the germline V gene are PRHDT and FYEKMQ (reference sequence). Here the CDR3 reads CASSSDSGRSYEQYF. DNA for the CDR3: TGTGCCAGCAGCTCCGATAGCGGGAGGTCCTACGAGCAGTACTTC.

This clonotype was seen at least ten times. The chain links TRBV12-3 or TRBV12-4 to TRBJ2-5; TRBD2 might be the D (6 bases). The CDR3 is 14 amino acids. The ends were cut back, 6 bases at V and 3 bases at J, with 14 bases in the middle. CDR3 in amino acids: CASRRDLLKETQYF. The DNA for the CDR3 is TGTGCCAGCAGGCGGGACCTCCTGAAAGAGACCCAGTACTTC.